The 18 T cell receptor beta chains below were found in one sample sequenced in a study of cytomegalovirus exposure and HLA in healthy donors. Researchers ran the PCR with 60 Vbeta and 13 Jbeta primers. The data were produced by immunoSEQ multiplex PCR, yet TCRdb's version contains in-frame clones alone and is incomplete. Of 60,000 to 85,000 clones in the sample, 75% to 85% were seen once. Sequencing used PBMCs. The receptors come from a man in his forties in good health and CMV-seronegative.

CDR3 sequence reads: CASSPGGGTGELFF. DNA of the CDR3: TGTGCCAGCAGCCCAGGGGGTGGGACCGGGGAGCTGTTTTTT. The chain uses TRBV11-3 and TRBJ2-2; TRBD1 aligns across 7 bases. The CDR3 sequence is 14 residues long. Germline V CDR1 and CDR2: SGHNT, YENEEA. After removal of 5 bases from V and 5 bases from J, the junction contained 5 bases not matched to a gene.

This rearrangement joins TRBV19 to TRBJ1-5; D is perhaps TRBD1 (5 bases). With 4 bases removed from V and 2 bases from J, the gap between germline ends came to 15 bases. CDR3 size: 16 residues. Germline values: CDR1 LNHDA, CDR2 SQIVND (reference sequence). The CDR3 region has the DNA TGTGCCAGTAGTACCGCGGGGGGGAGAGGCAATCAGCCCCAGCATTTT. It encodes CASSTAGGRGNQPQHF. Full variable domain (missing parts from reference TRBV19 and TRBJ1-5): DGGITQSPKYLFRKEGQNVTLSCEQNLNHDAMYWYRQDPGQGLRLIYYSQIVNDFQKGDIAEGYSVSREKKESFPLTVTSAQKNPTAFYLCASSTAGGRGNQPQHFGDGTRLSIL.

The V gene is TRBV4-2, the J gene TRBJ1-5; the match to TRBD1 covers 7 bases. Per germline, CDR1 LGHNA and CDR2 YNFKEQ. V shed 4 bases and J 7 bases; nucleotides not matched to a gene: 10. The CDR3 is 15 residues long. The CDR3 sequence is CASSRRQGEGQPQHF. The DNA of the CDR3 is TGTGCCAGCAGCCGCCGACAGGGAGAGGGACAGCCCCAGCATTTT.

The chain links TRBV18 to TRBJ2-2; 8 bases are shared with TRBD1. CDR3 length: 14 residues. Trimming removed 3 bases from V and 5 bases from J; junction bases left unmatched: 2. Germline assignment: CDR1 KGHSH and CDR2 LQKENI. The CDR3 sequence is CASSPRQGTGELFF. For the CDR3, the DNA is TGTGCCAGCTCACCGCGACAGGGGACCGGGGAGCTGTTTTTT.

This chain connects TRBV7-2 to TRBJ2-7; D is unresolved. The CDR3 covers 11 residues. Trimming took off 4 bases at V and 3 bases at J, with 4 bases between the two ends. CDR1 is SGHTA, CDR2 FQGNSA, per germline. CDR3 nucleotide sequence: TGTGCCAGCAGCTCCCTCTACGAGCAGTACTTC. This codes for CASSSLYEQYF.

CDR3 sequence (DNA): TGTGCCAGCTCCCACAAGGACAGCCCGTTCATGAACACTGAAGCTTTCTTT. The encoded protein is CASSHKDSPFMNTEAFF. This chain joins TRBV18 and TRBJ1-1, with D possibly TRBD1 on 6 matching bases. Trimming stripped 6 bases from V and 0 bases from J, with 20 bases between. Germline CDR1 and CDR2: KGHSH and LQKENI. The CDR3 has 17 residues.

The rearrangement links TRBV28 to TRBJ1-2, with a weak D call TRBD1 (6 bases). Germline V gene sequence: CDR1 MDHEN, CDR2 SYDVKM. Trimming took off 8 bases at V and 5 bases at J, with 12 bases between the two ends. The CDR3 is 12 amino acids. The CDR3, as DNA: TGTGCCAGCTTTGACAGGACTTATGGCTACACCTTC. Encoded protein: CASFDRTYGYTF.

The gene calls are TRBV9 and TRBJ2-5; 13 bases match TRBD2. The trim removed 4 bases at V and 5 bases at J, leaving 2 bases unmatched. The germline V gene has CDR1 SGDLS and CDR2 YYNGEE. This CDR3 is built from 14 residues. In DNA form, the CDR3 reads TGTGCCAGCAGCTTGGGACTAGCGGGGGAGACCCAGTACTTC. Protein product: CASSLGLAGETQYF.

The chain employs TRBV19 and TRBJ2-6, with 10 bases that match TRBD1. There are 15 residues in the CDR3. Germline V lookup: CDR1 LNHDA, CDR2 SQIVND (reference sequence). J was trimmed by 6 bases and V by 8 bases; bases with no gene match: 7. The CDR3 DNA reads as TGTGCCAGTGAAAGACAGGGGGCCGAGGCCAACGTCCTGACTTTC. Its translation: CASERQGAEANVLTF. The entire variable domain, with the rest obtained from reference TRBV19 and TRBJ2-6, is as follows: DGGITQSPKYLFRKEGQNVTLSCEQNLNHDAMYWYRQDPGQGLRLIYYSQIVNDFQKGDIAEGYSVSREKKESFPLTVTSAQKNPTAFYLCASERQGAEANVLTFGAGSRLTVL.

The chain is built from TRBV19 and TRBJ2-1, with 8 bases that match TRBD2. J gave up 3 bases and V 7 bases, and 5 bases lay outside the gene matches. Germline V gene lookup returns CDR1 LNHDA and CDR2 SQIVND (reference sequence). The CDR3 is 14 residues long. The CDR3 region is CASTPSGHYNEQFF. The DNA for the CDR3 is TGTGCCAGTACCCCTAGCGGGCACTACAATGAGCAGTTCTTC. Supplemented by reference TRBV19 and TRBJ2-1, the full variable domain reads DGGITQSPKYLFRKEGQNVTLSCEQNLNHDAMYWYRQDPGQGLRLIYYSQIVNDFQKGDIAEGYSVSREKKESFPLTVTSAQKNPTAFYLCASTPSGHYNEQFFGPGTRLTVL.

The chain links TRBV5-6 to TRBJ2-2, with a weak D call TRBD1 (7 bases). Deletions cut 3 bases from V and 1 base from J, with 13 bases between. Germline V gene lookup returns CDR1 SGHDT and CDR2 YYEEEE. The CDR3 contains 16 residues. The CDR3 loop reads CASSWRGQRNTGELFF. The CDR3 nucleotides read TGTGCCAGCAGCTGGAGGGGACAGAGGAACACCGGGGAGCTGTTTTTT.

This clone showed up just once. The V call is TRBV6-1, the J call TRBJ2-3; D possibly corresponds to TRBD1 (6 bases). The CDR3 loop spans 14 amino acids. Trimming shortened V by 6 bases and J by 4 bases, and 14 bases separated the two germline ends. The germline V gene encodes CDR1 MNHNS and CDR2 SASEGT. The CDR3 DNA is TGTGCCAGCAGGGGACCCCAGGGGCCAGATACGCAGTATTTT. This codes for CASRGPQGPDTQYF.

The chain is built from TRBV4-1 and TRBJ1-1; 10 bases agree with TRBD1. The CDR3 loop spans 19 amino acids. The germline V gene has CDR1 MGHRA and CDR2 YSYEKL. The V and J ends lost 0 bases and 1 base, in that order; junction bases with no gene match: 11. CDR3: CASSQEGQGVFRGNTEAFF. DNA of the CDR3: TGCGCCAGCAGCCAAGAAGGACAGGGGGTGTTCCGAGGGAACACTGAAGCTTTCTTT.

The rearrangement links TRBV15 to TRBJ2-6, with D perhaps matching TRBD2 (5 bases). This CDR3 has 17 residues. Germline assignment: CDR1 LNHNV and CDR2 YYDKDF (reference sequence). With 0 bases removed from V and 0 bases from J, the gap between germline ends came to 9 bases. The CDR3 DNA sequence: TGTGCCACCAGCAGAGATCGTGGGAGCTCTGGGGCCAACGTCCTGACTTTC. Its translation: CATSRDRGSSGANVLTF.

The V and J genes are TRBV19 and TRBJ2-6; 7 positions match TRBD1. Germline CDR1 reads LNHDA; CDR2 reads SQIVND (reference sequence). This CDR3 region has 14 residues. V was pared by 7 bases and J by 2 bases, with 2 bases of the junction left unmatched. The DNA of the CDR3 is TGTGCCAGTAAGGGGGCTGCTGGGGCCAACGTCCTGACTTTC. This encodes CASKGAAGANVLTF. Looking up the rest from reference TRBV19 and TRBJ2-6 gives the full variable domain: DGGITQSPKYLFRKEGQNVTLSCEQNLNHDAMYWYRQDPGQGLRLIYYSQIVNDFQKGDIAEGYSVSREKKESFPLTVTSAQKNPTAFYLCASKGAAGANVLTFGAGSRLTVL.

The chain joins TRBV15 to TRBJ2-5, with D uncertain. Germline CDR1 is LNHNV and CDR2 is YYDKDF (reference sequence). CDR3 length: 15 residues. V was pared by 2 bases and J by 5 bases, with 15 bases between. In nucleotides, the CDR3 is TGTGCCACCAGCAGAAATACCATCATCGGGGAGACCCAGTACTTC. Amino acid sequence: CATSRNTIIGETQYF.

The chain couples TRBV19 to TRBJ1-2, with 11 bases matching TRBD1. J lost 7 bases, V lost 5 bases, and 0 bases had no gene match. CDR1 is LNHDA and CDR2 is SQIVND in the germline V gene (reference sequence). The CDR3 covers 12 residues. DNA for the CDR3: TGTGCCAGTAGTGGGACAGGGGGTGGCTACACCTTC. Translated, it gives CASSGTGGGYTF.

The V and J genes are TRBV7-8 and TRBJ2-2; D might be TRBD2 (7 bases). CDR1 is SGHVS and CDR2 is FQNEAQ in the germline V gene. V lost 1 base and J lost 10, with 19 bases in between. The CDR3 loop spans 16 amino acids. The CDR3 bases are TGTGCCAGCAGCTTAGTCGGGGGGCCCAAGCCCGAGGAGCTGTTTTTT. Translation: CASSLVGGPKPEELFF.